These 8 T cell receptor beta chains share one sample of origin, sequenced in a study of cytomegalovirus exposure and HLA in healthy donors. PCR amplification relied on 60 Vbeta primers (plus 13 Jbeta primers). TCRdb keeps only in-frame clones here, not all; method: immunoSEQ multiplex PCR. The data hold some 240,000 clones, with roughly 80% observed a single time. The sequenced material came from PBMCs. These receptors all come from a male donor in good health and CMV-seronegative.

The J gene is TRBJ2-5, the V gene TRBV4-1; 9 bases map to TRBD2. This CDR3 is 15 amino acids long. J gave up 4 bases and V 4 bases, and 7 bases lay outside the gene matches. The V gene's germline CDR1 is MGHRA and CDR2 YSYEKL. The CDR3 DNA follows: TGCGCCAGCAGCCGCGTAGCGGGAGTGACAGAGACCCAGTACTTC. Encoded protein: CASSRVAGVTETQYF.

CDR3 coding DNA: TGCAGCGTTGAAGTGGTTGGGCAGGGTCAGCCCCAGCATTTT. This codes for CSVEVVGQGQPQHF. This chain links TRBV29-1 with TRBJ1-5, with D maybe TRBD1 (5 bases). The CDR3 length is 14 residues. Between the trimmed V and J ends, which lost 1 base and 6 bases, there was a span of 13 bases. Germline-derived CDR1 and CDR2 are SQVTM and ANQGSEA.

V usage is TRBV25-1 and J usage is TRBJ2-2, with D perhaps TRBD1 (5 bases). The germline CDR1 and CDR2 sequences are MGHDK and SYGVNS. Trimming stripped 5 bases from V and 0 bases from J, with 7 bases between. This CDR3 spans 14 amino acids. CDR3 DNA sequence: TGTGCCAGCAGTTGGGGCACGAACACCGGGGAGCTGTTTTTT. Translating gives CASSWGTNTGELFF. The variable domain in full, completed from reference TRBV25-1 and TRBJ2-2, reads EADIYQTPRYLVIGTGKKITLECSQTMGHDKMYWYQQDPGMELHLIHYSYGVNSTEKGDLSSESTVSRIRTEHFPLTLESARPSHTSQYLCASSWGTNTGELFFGEGSRLTVL.

The V call is TRBV15, the J call TRBJ2-2, with 7 nucleotides matching TRBD1. V gave up 1 base and J gave up 4 bases; unmatched junction bases: 6. This CDR3 is 16 amino acids long. CDR1 is LNHNV, CDR2 YYDKDF, per germline (reference sequence). The CDR3 region is CATSRGGTVSTGELFF. The CDR3 bases are TGTGCCACCAGCAGAGGTGGGACAGTGAGCACCGGGGAGCTGTTTTTT.

This clone occurred once. The chain recombines TRBV2 with TRBJ1-1, with D hard to call. The CDR3 has 13 amino acids. Germline lookup yields CDR1 SNHLY and CDR2 FYNNEI. The V end was cut by 6 bases, the J end by 3 bases, with 11 bases between. The CDR3 sequence is CASRRDTYTEAFF. The CDR3 coding sequence is TGTGCCAGCAGGCGTGACACGTACACTGAAGCTTTCTTT.

The rearrangement joins TRBV11-1 to TRBJ2-1; 12 nucleotides agree with TRBD2. Losses at the gene ends were 5 bases for V and 2 bases for J; bases not matched to a gene: 1. This CDR3 region has 15 residues. Germline CDR1 reads SGHAT; CDR2 reads FQDESV (reference sequence). In DNA form, the CDR3 reads TGTGCCAGCAGCCGGACTAGCGGGACCTACAATGAGCAGTTCTTC. Protein: CASSRTSGTYNEQFF.

The rearrangement links TRBV18 to TRBJ2-1, with 7 positions matching TRBD2. The CDR3 extends over 13 amino acids. V dropped 6 bases and J dropped 10; count of bases not matched to a gene: 9. CDR1 and CDR2 (germline): KGHSH, LQKENI. The CDR3 reads CASSRERSGEQFF. CDR3 sequence (DNA): TGTGCCAGCTCGCGGGAGCGCTCGGGGGAGCAGTTCTTC.

V is TRBV5-1 and J is TRBJ2-7; possible D gene TRBD1, 7 bases. CDR3 length equals 15 residues. Trimming left V 1 base short and J 2 bases short, with 13 bases between. CDR1 and CDR2 (germline): SGHRS, YFSETQ. CDR3 residues: CASSLQGGTTYEQYF. The CDR3 DNA is TGCGCCAGCAGCTTGCAGGGGGGAACAACCTACGAGCAGTACTTC.